This T cell receptor (beta chain) was recorded in a study of shared clonotypes between healthy human individuals. Sequenced by immunoSEQ multiplex PCR; TCRdb stores in-frame clones only, minus some. Of around 2,100,000 clones in the sample, about 95% were seen once. CD8 cells regarded as naive lacked CD45RO, were positively chosen for CCR7, and omitted terminally differentiated effector memory CD45RA+ cells. This TCR was sampled from a man between 18 and 35 years old in good health. Sequencing was carried out using naive CD8+ T cells sorted from blood.

CDR3 bases: TGCGCCAGCAGTGATGGAAACAATGAGCAGTTCTTC. Protein sequence: CASSDGNNEQFF. The V call is TRBV10-2, the J call TRBJ2-1; D unclear. The CDR3 has 12 amino acids. V was shortened by 3 bases and J by 5 bases, with 5 bases between the two germline ends. Germline loops: CDR1 WSHSY, CDR2 SAAADI.